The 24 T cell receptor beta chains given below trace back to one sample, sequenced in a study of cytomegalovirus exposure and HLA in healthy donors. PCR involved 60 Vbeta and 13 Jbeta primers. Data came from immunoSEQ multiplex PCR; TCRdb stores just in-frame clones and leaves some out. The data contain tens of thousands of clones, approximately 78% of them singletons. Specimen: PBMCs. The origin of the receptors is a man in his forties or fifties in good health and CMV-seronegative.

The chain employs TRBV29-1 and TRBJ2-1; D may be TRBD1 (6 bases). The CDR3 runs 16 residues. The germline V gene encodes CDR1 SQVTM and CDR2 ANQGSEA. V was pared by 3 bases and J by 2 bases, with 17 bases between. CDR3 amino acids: CSVEGDPDRPYNEQFF. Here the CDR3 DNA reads TGCAGCGTTGAGGGGGACCCGGACAGACCCTACAATGAGCAGTTCTTC.

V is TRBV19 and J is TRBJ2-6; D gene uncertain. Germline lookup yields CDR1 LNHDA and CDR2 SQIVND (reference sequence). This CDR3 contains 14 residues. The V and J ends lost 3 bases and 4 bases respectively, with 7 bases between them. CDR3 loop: CASSISVGANVLTF. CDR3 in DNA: TGTGCCAGTAGTATTTCGGTGGGGGCCAACGTCCTGACTTTC.

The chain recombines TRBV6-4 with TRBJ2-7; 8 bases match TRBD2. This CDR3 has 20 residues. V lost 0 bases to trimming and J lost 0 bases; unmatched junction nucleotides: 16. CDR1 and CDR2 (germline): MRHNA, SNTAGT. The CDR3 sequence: CASSDSMASGQSKSSYEQYF. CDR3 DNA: TGTGCCAGCAGTGACTCGATGGCTAGCGGGCAGTCGAAAAGCTCCTACGAGCAGTACTTC.

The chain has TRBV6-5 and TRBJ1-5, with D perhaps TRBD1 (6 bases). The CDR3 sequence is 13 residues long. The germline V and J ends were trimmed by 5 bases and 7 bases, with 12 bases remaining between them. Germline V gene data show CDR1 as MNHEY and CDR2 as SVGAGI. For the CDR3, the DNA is TGTGCCAGCAGTGCCAGGGGAAACCAGCCCCAGCATTTT. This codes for CASSARGNQPQHF.

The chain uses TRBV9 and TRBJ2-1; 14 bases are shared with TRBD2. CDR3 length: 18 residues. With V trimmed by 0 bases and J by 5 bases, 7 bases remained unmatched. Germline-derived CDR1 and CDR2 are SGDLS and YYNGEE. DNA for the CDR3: TGTGCCAGCAGCGTAGCAGTAGGGGGACTAGCGGGAGACAATGAGCAGTTCTTC. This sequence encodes CASSVAVGGLAGDNEQFF.

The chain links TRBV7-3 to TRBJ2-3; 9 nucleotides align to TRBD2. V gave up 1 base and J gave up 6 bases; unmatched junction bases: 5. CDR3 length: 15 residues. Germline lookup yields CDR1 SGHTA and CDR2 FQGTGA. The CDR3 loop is CASSLRAGGKDTQYF. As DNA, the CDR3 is TGTGCCAGCAGCTTAAGGGCGGGAGGGAAGGATACGCAGTATTTT.

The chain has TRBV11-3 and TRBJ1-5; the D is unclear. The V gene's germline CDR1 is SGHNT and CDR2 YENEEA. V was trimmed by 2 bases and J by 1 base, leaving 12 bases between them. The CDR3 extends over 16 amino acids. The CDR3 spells CASSLRPARSNQPQHF. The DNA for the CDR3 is TGTGCCAGCAGCTTACGTCCCGCGCGAAGCAATCAGCCCCAGCATTTT.

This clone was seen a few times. CDR3 protein: CASSFKTSVRFHEQYF. The CDR3 DNA reads TGTGCCAGCAGTTTTAAGACTAGCGTCCGGTTCCACGAGCAGTACTTC. The genes are TRBV27 and TRBJ2-7, with 8 bases aligning to TRBD2. The CDR3 spans 16 residues. Germline trimming cut 3 bases from V and 5 bases from J; bases unmatched to any gene: 12. Germline V gene lookup returns CDR1 MNHEY and CDR2 SMNVEV (reference sequence).

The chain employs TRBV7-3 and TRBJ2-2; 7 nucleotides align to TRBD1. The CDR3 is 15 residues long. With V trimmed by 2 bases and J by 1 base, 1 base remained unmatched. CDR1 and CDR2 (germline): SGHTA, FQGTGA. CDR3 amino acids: CASSLRTGNTGELFF. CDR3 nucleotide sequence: TGTGCCAGCAGCTTACGGACAGGGAACACCGGGGAGCTGTTTTTT. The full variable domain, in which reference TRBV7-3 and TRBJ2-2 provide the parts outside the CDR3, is GAGVSQTPSNKVTEKGKYVELRCDPISGHTALYWYRQSLGQGPEFLIYFQGTGAADDSGLPNDRFFAVRPEGSVSTLKIQRTERGDSAVYLCASSLRTGNTGELFFGEGSRLTVL.

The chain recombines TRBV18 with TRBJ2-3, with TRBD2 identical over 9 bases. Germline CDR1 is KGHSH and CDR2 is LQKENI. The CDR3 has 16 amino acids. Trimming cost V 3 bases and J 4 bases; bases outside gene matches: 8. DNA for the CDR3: TGTGCCAGCTCACCCAAGTCTCGACTAGCGGCAGATACGCAGTATTTT. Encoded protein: CASSPKSRLAADTQYF.

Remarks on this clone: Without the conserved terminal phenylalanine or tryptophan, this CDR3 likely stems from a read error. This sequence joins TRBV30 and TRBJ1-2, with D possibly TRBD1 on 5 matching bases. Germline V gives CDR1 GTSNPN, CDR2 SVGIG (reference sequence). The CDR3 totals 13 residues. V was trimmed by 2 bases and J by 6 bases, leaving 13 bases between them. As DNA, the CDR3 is TGTGCCTGGAGTCGCAGGGTGGAGAATGGCTACACCCTC. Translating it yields CAWSRRVENGYTL.

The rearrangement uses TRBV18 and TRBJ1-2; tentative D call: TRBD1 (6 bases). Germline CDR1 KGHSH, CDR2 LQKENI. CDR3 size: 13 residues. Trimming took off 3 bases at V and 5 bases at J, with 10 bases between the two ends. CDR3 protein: CASSPEDSYGYTF. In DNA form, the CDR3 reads TGTGCCAGCTCACCGGAGGACAGTTATGGCTACACCTTC.

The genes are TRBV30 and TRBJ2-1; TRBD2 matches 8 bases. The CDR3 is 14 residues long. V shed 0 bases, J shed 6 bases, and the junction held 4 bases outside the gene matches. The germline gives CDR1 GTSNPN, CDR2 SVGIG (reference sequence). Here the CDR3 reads CAWSVLAVGNEQFF. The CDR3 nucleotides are TGTGCCTGGAGTGTACTAGCGGTGGGCAATGAGCAGTTCTTC.

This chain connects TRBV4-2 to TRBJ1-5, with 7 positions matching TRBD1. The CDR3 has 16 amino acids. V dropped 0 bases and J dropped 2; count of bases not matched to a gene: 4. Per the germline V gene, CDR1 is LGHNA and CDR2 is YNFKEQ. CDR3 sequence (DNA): TGTGCCAGCAGCCAAGAACCCGGACAGGGCAATCAGCCCCAGCATTTT. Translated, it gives CASSQEPGQGNQPQHF.

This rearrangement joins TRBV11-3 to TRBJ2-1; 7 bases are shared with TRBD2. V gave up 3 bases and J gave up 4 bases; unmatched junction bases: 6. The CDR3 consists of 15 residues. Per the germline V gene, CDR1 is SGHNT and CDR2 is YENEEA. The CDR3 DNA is TGTGCCAGCAGCTTTCGTGCGGGAGCGTACAATGAGCAGTTCTTC. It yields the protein CASSFRAGAYNEQFF.

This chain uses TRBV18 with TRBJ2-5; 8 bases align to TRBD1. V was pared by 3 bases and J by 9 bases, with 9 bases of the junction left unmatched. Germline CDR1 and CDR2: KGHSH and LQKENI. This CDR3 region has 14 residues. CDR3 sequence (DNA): TGTGCCAGCTCACCTTGGACAGGGCCCTTGTCCCAGTACTTC. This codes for CASSPWTGPLSQYF.

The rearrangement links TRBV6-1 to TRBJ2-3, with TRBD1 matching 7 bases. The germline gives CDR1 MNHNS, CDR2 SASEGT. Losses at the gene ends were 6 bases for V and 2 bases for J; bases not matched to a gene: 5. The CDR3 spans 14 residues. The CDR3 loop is CASSGTVTTDTQYF. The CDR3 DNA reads TGTGCCAGCAGCGGGACAGTGACCACAGATACGCAGTATTTT.

CDR3 loop: CASSERGQNSNQPQHF. The CDR3 DNA is TGTGCCAGCAGCGAAAGAGGACAGAATAGCAATCAGCCCCAGCATTTT. The rearrangement joins TRBV7-2 to TRBJ1-5; TRBD1 is a possible D gene (6 bases). V gave up 5 bases and J gave up 0 bases, with 14 bases separating them. Germline CDR1 and CDR2: SGHTA and FQGNSA. This CDR3 is 16 amino acids long. The full variable domain, its missing parts supplied by reference TRBV7-2 and TRBJ1-5, is GAGVSQSPSNKVTEKGKDVELRCDPISGHTALYWYRQSLGQGLEFLIYFQGNSAPDKSGLPSDRFSAERTGGSVSTLTIQRTQQEDSAVYLCASSERGQNSNQPQHFGDGTRLSIL.

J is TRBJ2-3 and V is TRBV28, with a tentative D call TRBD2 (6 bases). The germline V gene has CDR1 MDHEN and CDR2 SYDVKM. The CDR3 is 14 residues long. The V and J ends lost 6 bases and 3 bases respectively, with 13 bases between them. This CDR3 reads CASRDWGETDTQYF. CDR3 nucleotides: TGTGCCAGCAGAGATTGGGGGGAGACAGATACGCAGTATTTT.

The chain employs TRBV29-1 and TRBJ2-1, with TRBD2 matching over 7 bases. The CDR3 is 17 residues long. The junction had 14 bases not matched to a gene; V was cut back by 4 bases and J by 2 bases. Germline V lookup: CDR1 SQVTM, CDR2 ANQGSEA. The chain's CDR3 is CSVGGGGTEVPYNEQFF. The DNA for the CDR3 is TGCAGCGTTGGGGGGGGAGGGACCGAGGTTCCCTACAATGAGCAGTTCTTC.

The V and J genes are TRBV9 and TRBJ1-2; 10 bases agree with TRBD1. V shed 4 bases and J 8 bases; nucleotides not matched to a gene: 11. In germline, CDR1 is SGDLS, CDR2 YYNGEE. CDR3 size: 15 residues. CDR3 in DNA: TGTGCCAGCAGCATCACGACAGGGGGCTACGAAGGCTACACCTTC. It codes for CASSITTGGYEGYTF.

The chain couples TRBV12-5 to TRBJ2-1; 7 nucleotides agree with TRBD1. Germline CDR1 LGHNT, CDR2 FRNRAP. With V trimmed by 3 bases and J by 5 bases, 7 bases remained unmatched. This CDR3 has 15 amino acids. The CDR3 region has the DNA TGTGCTAGTGGTTTAATCGGGACAGATCACAATGAGCAGTTCTTC. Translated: CASGLIGTDHNEQFF.

The CDR3 spells CASSSRGVGPNTEAFF. The CDR3 nucleotides read TGTGCCAGCAGCTCTCGCGGGGTGGGACCGAACACTGAAGCTTTCTTT. V usage is TRBV7-2 and J usage is TRBJ1-1; D possibly corresponds to TRBD1 (5 bases). The CDR3 has 16 residues. Germline loops: CDR1 SGHTA, CDR2 FQGNSA. Trimming took 4 bases from V and 1 from J, leaving 16 bases between them. Filled out from reference TRBV7-2 and TRBJ1-1, the complete variable domain reads GAGVSQSPSNKVTEKGKDVELRCDPISGHTALYWYRQSLGQGLEFLIYFQGNSAPDKSGLPSDRFSAERTGGSVSTLTIQRTQQEDSAVYLCASSSRGVGPNTEAFFGQGTRLTVV.

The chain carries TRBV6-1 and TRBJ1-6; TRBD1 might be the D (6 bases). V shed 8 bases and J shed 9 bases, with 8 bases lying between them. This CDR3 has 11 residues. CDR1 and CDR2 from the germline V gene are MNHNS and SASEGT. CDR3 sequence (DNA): TGTGCCAGCGAAGGGGGTTCACCCCTCCACTTT. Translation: CASEGGSPLHF.